Below are 20 T cell receptor beta chains sequenced from a single sample in a study of CXCR3-negative and CXCR3-positive naive CD8 T cells. These receptors have no identified antigens. Through 5' RACE with UMI labels, the TRB cDNA libraries were prepared. TCRdb reprocessed the 5' RACE reads, keeping one entry per CDR3 protein, no DNA. This listing includes some 140,000 distinct CDR3 sequences. Study findings and constraints: Comparison of naive cells showed more hydrophobic TRB CDR3s in CXCR3-positive than in CXCR3-negative naive cells.

The sequenced sample was naive CXCR3+ CD8+ T cells from blood. Subset noted: CD45RO-CCR7+CD27+CD95- naive CD8+ T cells expressing CXCR3 (TNR3+). These receptors all come from a human donor in good health. Some clones in this sample may be carry-over from other donors' samples.

The V gene is TRBV29-1, the J gene TRBJ1-1. Germline loops: CDR1 SQVTM, CDR2 ANQGSEA. The CDR3 is made up of 12 amino acids. CDR3: CSVEGYLTEAFF.

CDR3 sequence reads: CASSAGSSYEQYF. The chain couples TRBV28 to TRBJ2-7; TCRdb selects TRBD2, and the lack of DNA leaves this call unchecked. Per germline, CDR1 MDHEN and CDR2 SYDVKM. This CDR3 contains 13 residues.

The rearrangement joins TRBV28 to TRBJ1-1; there is no DNA to check the TCRdb D call of TRBD1. Germline values: CDR1 MDHEN, CDR2 SYDVKM. This CDR3 region has 14 residues. The CDR3: CASSITGLSTEAFF.

The CDR3 is CASSLAGGGTGELFF. This chain joins TRBV7-3 and TRBJ2-2; no DNA is available, so the TRBD2 call from TCRdb remains unchecked. Germline V gene lookup returns CDR1 SGHTA and CDR2 FQGTGA. The CDR3 is made up of 15 amino acids.

The V call is TRBV12-3 or TRBV12-4, the J call TRBJ2-5; TCRdb's assignment of TRBD2 cannot be checked, as there is no DNA. The CDR3 runs to 16 residues. This CDR3 reads CASSPRTSGRQETQYF.

The J gene is TRBJ2-1, the V gene TRBV4-2; TCRdb calls TRBD1, which cannot be checked without DNA. CDR3 size: 15 residues. The V gene's germline CDR1 is LGHNA and CDR2 YNFKEQ. The CDR3 loop is CASSQLTGTGDEQFF.

This CDR3 reads CASSTGTSANNEQFF. V gene TRBV6-4 combines with J gene TRBJ2-1; no DNA is available, so the TRBD2 call from TCRdb remains unchecked. This CDR3 spans 15 amino acids. Germline CDR1 and CDR2: MRHNA and SNTAGT.

The genes are TRBV4-3 and TRBJ1-5; TCRdb reports TRBD1, a call that lacks DNA to check it against. Germline V gene lookup returns CDR1 LGHNA and CDR2 YSLEER. This CDR3 has 15 residues. CDR3 region: CASSQDRGRAQPQHF.

The chain joins TRBV3-1 to TRBJ2-3; lacking DNA, the TRBD2 call made by TCRdb goes unchecked. The CDR3 totals 17 residues. Germline V gene sequence: CDR1 LGHDT, CDR2 YNNKEL (reference sequence). Here the CDR3 reads CASSQDEGLAVLDTQYF.

The chain uses TRBV7-6 and TRBJ1-1. CDR1 and CDR2 from the germline V gene are SGHVS and FNYEAQ. The CDR3 runs 13 residues. The CDR3 region is CASSLGHDTEAFF.

This sequence joins TRBV7-9 and TRBJ1-6; the D call of TRBD1 rests on TCRdb alone, since no DNA is present to check it. The CDR3 is made up of 17 amino acids. Germline CDR1 reads SEHNR; CDR2 reads FQNEAQ (reference sequence). The CDR3 here is CASSPRDVSSYNSPLHF.

The chain couples TRBV29-1 to TRBJ1-2. CDR3 length: 15 amino acids. Germline assignment: CDR1 SQVTM and CDR2 ANQGSEA. CDR3 protein: CSVEGWVTHYYGYTF.

This chain uses TRBV7-9 with TRBJ2-7. CDR1 and CDR2 (germline): SEHNR, FQNEAQ (reference sequence). This CDR3 is 11 amino acids long. CDR3 residues: CASSLDYEQYF.

The V gene is TRBV15, the J gene TRBJ1-1. The germline gives CDR1 LNHNV, CDR2 YYDKDF (reference sequence). The CDR3 consists of 15 residues. The CDR3: CATSRDGQGWAEAFF.

V and J are TRBV12-3 or TRBV12-4 and TRBJ1-2. The CDR3 is 16 residues long. The CDR3 is CASSLTTAAPPDGYTF.

This chain links TRBV28 with TRBJ2-1; the D call of TRBD2 rests on TCRdb alone, since no DNA is present to check it. The CDR3 consists of 15 residues. From germline, CDR1 is MDHEN and CDR2 SYDVKM. CDR3 amino acids: CASGKGTSRGNEQFF.

This rearrangement joins TRBV7-9 to TRBJ1-1; absent DNA, TCRdb's TRBD1 call cannot be checked. This CDR3 contains 11 residues. Germline V CDR1 and CDR2: SEHNR, FQNEAQ (reference sequence). This CDR3 is CASSPLTEAFF.

The rearrangement joins TRBV5-1 to TRBJ2-7; the TCRdb D gene call, TRBD1, has no DNA to confirm it. Germline values: CDR1 SGHRS, CDR2 YFSETQ. This CDR3 region has 18 residues. The CDR3 sequence: CASSWRFQGQGKSYEQYF.

The chain recombines TRBV27 with TRBJ2-1; there is no DNA to check the TCRdb D call of TRBD1. CDR1 is MNHEY and CDR2 is SMNVEV in the germline V gene (reference sequence). The CDR3 spans 15 residues. CDR3 protein: CASSSGGAPYNEQFF.

The chain combines TRBV20-1 with TRBJ2-1; as DNA is missing, the TRBD2 call by TCRdb cannot be tested. This CDR3 has 14 amino acids. Germline loops: CDR1 DFQATT, CDR2 SNEGSKA (reference sequence). This CDR3 reads CSATGLARYNEQFF.